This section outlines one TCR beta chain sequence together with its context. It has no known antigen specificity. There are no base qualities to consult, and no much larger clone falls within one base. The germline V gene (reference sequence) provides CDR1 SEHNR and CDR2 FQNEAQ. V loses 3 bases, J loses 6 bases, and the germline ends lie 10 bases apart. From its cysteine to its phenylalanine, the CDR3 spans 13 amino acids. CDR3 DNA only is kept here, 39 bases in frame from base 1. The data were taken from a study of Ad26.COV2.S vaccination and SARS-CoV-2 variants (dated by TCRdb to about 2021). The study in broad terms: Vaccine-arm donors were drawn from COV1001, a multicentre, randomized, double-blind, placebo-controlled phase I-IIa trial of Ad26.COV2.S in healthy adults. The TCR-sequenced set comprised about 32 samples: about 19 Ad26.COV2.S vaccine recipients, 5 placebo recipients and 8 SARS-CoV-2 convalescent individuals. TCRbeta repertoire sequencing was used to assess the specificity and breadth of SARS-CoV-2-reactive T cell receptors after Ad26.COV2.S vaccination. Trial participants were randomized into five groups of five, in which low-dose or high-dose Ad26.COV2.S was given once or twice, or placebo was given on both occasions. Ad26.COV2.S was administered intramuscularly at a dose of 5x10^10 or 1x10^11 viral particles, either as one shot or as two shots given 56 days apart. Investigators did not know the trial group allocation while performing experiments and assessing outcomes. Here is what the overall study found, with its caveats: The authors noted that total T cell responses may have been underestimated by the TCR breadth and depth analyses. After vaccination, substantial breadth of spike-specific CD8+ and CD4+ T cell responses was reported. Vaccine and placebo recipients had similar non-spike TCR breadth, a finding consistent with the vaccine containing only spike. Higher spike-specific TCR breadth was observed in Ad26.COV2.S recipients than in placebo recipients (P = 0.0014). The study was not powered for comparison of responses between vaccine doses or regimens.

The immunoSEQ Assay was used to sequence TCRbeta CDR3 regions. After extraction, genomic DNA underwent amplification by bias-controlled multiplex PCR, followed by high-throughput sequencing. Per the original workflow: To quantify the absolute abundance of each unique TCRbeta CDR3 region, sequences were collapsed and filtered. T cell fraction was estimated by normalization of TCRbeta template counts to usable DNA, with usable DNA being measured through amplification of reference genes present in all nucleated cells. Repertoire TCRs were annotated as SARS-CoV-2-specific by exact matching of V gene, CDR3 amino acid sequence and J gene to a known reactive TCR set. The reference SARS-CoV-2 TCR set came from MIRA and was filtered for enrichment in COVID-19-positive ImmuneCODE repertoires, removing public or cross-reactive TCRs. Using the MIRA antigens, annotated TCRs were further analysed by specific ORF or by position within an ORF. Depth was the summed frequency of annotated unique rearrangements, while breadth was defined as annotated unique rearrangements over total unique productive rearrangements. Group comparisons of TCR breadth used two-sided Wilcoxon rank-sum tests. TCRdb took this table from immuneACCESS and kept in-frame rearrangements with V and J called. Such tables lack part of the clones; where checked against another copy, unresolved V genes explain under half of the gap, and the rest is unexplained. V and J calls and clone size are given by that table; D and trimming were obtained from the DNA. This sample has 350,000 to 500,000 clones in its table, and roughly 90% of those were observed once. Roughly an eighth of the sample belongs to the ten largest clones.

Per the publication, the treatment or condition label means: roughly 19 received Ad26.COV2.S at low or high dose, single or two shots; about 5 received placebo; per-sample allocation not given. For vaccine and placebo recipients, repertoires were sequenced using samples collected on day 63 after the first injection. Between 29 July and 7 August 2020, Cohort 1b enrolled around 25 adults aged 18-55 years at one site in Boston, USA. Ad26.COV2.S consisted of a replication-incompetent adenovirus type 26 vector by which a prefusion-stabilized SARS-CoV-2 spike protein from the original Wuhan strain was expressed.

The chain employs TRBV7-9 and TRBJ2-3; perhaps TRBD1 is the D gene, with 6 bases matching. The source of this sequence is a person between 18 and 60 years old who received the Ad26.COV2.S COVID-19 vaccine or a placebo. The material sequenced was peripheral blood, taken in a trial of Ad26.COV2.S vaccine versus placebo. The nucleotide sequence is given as TGTGCCAGCAGCTTCGCCCAGGGGGATACGCAGTATTTT. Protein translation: CASSFAQGDTQYF.